A selection of T cell receptor beta chains follows, all from one sample in a study of blood T cell repertoires in COVID-19. Produced via immunoSEQ multiplex PCR; TCRdb's table is partial and in-frame only. Among around 240,000 clones listed, 70% to 90% were seen once. The sample comprised PBMCs or T cells enriched from blood (not recorded which). The receptors were sampled from a woman between 45 and 65 years old who had recovered from COVID-19. The CDR3 runs from the conserved cysteine through the conserved F or W. Fields, in order: V gene, clone size, D gene, J gene, CDR3 protein, CDR3 DNA. A D gene is named only where the DNA matches it firmly. The size entry is marked missing in some rows and otherwise reads once, few, many or a size class.

v_call: TRBV7-3
clone_size: -
d_call: TRBD2
j_call: TRBJ2-3
cdr3_aa: CASSLQVAGGTDTQYF
cdr3_nt: TGTGCCAGCAGCTTACAGGTAGCGGGGGGCACAGATACGCAGTATTTT

v_call: TRBV28
clone_size: -
d_call: -
j_call: TRBJ1-2
cdr3_aa: CASSSWGGSNYGYTF
cdr3_nt: TGTGCCAGCAGTTCGTGGGGCGGCTCTAACTATGGCTACACCTTC

v_call: TRBV7-2
clone_size: -
d_call: -
j_call: TRBJ1-3
cdr3_aa: CASSLASGNTIYF
cdr3_nt: TGTGCCAGCAGCTTAGCCTCCGGAAACACCATATATTTT

v_call: TRBV28
clone_size: -
d_call: -
j_call: TRBJ2-7
cdr3_aa: CASSFTASYEQYF
cdr3_nt: TGTGCCAGCAGTTTCACTGCCTCCTACGAGCAGTACTTC

v_call: TRBV27
clone_size: -
d_call: -
j_call: TRBJ1-5
cdr3_aa: CASSSIQGPNQPQHF
cdr3_nt: TGTGCCAGCAGTTCAATACAGGGCCCCAATCAGCCCCAGCATTTT

v_call: TRBV6-1
clone_size: once
d_call: -
j_call: TRBJ2-7
cdr3_aa: CASSESPKHSYEQYF
cdr3_nt: TGTGCCAGCAGTGAGTCCCCTAAACACAGCTACGAGCAGTACTTC

v_call: TRBV7-2
clone_size: -
d_call: TRBD2
j_call: TRBJ2-3
cdr3_aa: CASSLRTSGRADTQYF
cdr3_nt: TGTGCCAGCAGCTTGCGGACTAGCGGTCGGGCAGATACGCAGTATTTT

v_call: TRBV6-5
clone_size: -
d_call: -
j_call: TRBJ2-3
cdr3_aa: CASSYRAGSSGDTQYF
cdr3_nt: TGTGCCAGCAGTTACCGGGCGGGCTCCTCGGGGGATACGCAGTATTTT

v_call: TRBV2
clone_size: -
d_call: -
j_call: TRBJ1-5
cdr3_aa: CASSVEGGDSNQPQHF
cdr3_nt: TGTGCCAGCAGCGTCGAGGGGGGGGATAGCAATCAGCCCCAGCATTTT

v_call: TRBV6-6
clone_size: -
d_call: -
j_call: TRBJ1-1
cdr3_aa: CASSYLRRGGTEAFF
cdr3_nt: TGTGCCAGCAGTTACCTGAGACGGGGGGGCACTGAAGCTTTCTTT

v_call: TRBV9
clone_size: -
d_call: -
j_call: TRBJ2-1
cdr3_aa: CASSVAKGRESYNEQFF
cdr3_nt: TGTGCCAGCAGCGTAGCTAAGGGACGGGAGTCCTACAATGAGCAGTTCTTC

v_call: TRBV25-1
clone_size: -
d_call: -
j_call: TRBJ2-1
cdr3_aa: CASSATKGQGLRWQFF
cdr3_nt: TGTGCCAGCAGTGCCACTAAGGGGCAAGGATTGAGGTGGCAGTTCTTC

v_call: TRBV9
clone_size: -
d_call: -
j_call: TRBJ2-3
cdr3_aa: CASSVWASGTDTQYF
cdr3_nt: TGTGCCAGCAGCGTATGGGCTAGCGGCACAGATACGCAGTATTTT

v_call: TRBV6-5
clone_size: -
d_call: TRBD2
j_call: TRBJ2-7
cdr3_aa: CASSPRLAGEQYF
cdr3_nt: TGTGCCAGCAGTCCTCGACTAGCGGGCGAGCAGTACTTC

v_call: TRBV10-2
clone_size: once
d_call: TRBD1
j_call: TRBJ1-2
cdr3_aa: CASSDKPGQGVIYAF
cdr3_nt: TGCGCCAGCAGCGATAAACCCGGACAGGGGGTAATCTATGCCTTC

v_call: TRBV18
clone_size: once
d_call: -
j_call: TRBJ1-2
cdr3_aa: CASSPAGADNGYTF
cdr3_nt: TGTGCCAGCTCACCGGCTGGGGCAGATAATGGCTACACCTTC

v_call: TRBV2
clone_size: -
d_call: TRBD2
j_call: TRBJ2-3
cdr3_aa: CASSGESVAGSTDTQYF
cdr3_nt: TGTGCCAGCAGTGGGGAATCGGTAGCGGGTTCCACAGATACGCAGTATTTT

v_call: TRBV28
clone_size: -
d_call: -
j_call: TRBJ1-1
cdr3_aa: CASSLQGNTEAFF
cdr3_nt: TGTGCCAGCAGTTTACAGGGGAACACTGAAGCTTTCTTT

v_call: TRBV14
clone_size: -
d_call: TRBD1
j_call: TRBJ1-2
cdr3_aa: CASSRARDRGEGYTF
cdr3_nt: TGTGCCAGCAGCCGCGCCCGGGACAGGGGTGAAGGCTACACCTTC

v_call: TRBV18
clone_size: -
d_call: TRBD1
j_call: TRBJ2-5
cdr3_aa: CASSPFIAGTGSKKETQYF
cdr3_nt: TGTGCCAGCTCACCATTTATTGCGGGGACAGGGTCAAAAAAAGAGACCCAGTACTTC

v_call: TRBV6-5
clone_size: -
d_call: TRBD1
j_call: TRBJ1-5
cdr3_aa: CASSYQGAVGNQPQHF
cdr3_nt: TGTGCCAGCAGTTATCAGGGGGCGGTCGGCAATCAGCCCCAGCATTTT

v_call: TRBV6-5
clone_size: -
d_call: -
j_call: TRBJ2-7
cdr3_aa: CASSYSSIASYEQYF
cdr3_nt: TGTGCCAGCAGTTACTCGTCGATAGCGAGCTACGAGCAGTACTTC

v_call: TRBV7-8
clone_size: -
d_call: TRBD1
j_call: TRBJ1-2
cdr3_aa: CASSSGTGPFYGYTF
cdr3_nt: TGTGCCAGCAGCTCCGGGACAGGGCCTTTCTATGGCTACACCTTC

v_call: TRBV27
clone_size: -
d_call: TRBD2
j_call: TRBJ2-7
cdr3_aa: CASSFSSGGTYEQYF
cdr3_nt: TGTGCCAGCAGTTTTTCGAGCGGGGGTACCTACGAGCAGTACTTC

v_call: TRBV28
clone_size: -
d_call: TRBD2
j_call: TRBJ2-7
cdr3_aa: CASSLPRTSGRLNEQYF
cdr3_nt: TGTGCCAGCAGTTTACCTCGCACTAGCGGGAGACTGAACGAGCAGTACTTC

v_call: TRBV27
clone_size: -
d_call: -
j_call: TRBJ1-2
cdr3_aa: CASSYLSGGRVDGYTF
cdr3_nt: TGTGCCAGCAGTTACCTTTCCGGGGGGCGCGTGGATGGCTACACCTTC

v_call: TRBV28
clone_size: -
d_call: -
j_call: TRBJ2-7
cdr3_aa: CGAGLNEQYF
cdr3_nt: TGTGGGGCAGGGCTCAACGAGCAGTACTTC